These T cell receptor beta chains were read from a single sample in a study of cytomegalovirus exposure and HLA in healthy donors. Method: immunoSEQ multiplex PCR; TCRdb's copy keeps in-frame clones and lacks some. The sample carries some 250,000 clones, approximately 86% recorded once. The source material was PBMCs. These receptor sequences come from a woman aged 25 to 39 in good health and CMV-seropositive. CDR3s include the opening cysteine and the closing phenylalanine or tryptophan. The D gene is left open where the match is weak. Where a row states a size, it is once, few, many or the class of an expanded clone; other rows omit it.

NA	TRBV19	TRBJ2-6	TRBD1	TGTGCCAGTAGTGCCGAGGGGGCCCCTGGGGCCAACGTCCTGACTTTC	CASSAEGAPGANVLTF
NA	TRBV6-6	TRBJ2-7	TRBD2	TGTGCCAGCAGTTACCTTGGGACTAGCGGCACCTACGAGCAGTACTTC	CASSYLGTSGTYEQYF
NA	TRBV11-2	TRBJ2-7	TRBD1	TGTGCCAGCAGCCTAGGGACAGCCACCTACGAGCAGTACTTC	CASSLGTATYEQYF
NA	TRBV29-1	TRBJ2-7	NA	TGCAGCGCTCGGACAGTGAGCAACGAGCAGTACTTC	CSARTVSNEQYF
NA	TRBV19	TRBJ2-7	TRBD1	TGTGCCAGCCAAAGCACCAGGGGGAGTAGAGAGCAGTACTTC	CASQSTRGSREQYF
NA	TRBV5-1	TRBJ1-1	NA	TGCGCCAGCAAATTAGGGCAGGGGAACACTGAAGCTTTCTTT	CASKLGQGNTEAFF
NA	TRBV28	TRBJ1-4	NA	TGTGCCAGCAGGCCGCCTCCAGGTCCTAATGAAAAACTGTTTTTT	CASRPPPGPNEKLFF
NA	TRBV15	TRBJ1-1	TRBD1	TGTGCCACCAGCAGGGACAGGGGGCTGGGCACTGAAGCTTTCTTT	CATSRDRGLGTEAFF
NA	TRBV4-2	TRBJ2-1	NA	TGTGCCAGCAGCCAAGATGGAGGGGGCACTCACAATGAGCAGTTCTTC	CASSQDGGGTHNEQFF
NA	TRBV28	TRBJ2-2	TRBD2	TGTGCCAGCAGTTCGACCCAGCGGGAGGTCTACACCGGGGAGCTGTTTTTT	CASSSTQREVYTGELFF
NA	TRBV30	TRBJ2-5	NA	TGTGCCTGGACCGTATTCCAAGAGACCCAGTACTTC	CAWTVFQETQYF
NA	TRBV29-1	TRBJ1-2	TRBD1	TGCAGCGCAAGACAGGGTAGCGGTGGCTACACCTTC	CSARQGSGGYTF
NA	TRBV10-3	TRBJ2-1	TRBD2	TGTGCCATCAGTTTAACTAGCGGGGGTTACAATGAGCAGTTCTTC	CAISLTSGGYNEQFF
NA	TRBV23-1	TRBJ1-4	TRBD1	TGCGCCAGCAGTCAAAAGGGGGCGAAACTGTTTTTT	CASSQKGAKLFF
NA	TRBV11-2	TRBJ2-7	NA	TGTGCCAGCAGCTTAGAATGGGGCCCCTACGAGCAGTACTTC	CASSLEWGPYEQYF
many	TRBV7-9	TRBJ1-2	NA	TGTGCCAGCAGCTTAGTTATAGAGCTCCGATACTATGGCTACACCTTC	CASSLVIELRYYGYTF
NA	TRBV11-2	TRBJ2-5	TRBD1	TGTGCCAGCAGCTTAGGACAGGGCGATCCCCAGTACTTC	CASSLGQGDPQYF
NA	TRBV6-6	TRBJ1-1	TRBD1	TGTGCCAGCACCGAACAGGGGGCATTCACTGAAGCTTTCTTT	CASTEQGAFTEAFF
NA	TRBV19	TRBJ1-2	NA	TGTGCCAGTGTAAGCTCCGGACATTTTAACTATGGCTACACCTTC	CASVSSGHFNYGYTF
NA	TRBV7-6	TRBJ2-7	NA	TGTGCCAGCAGCTTAGTAGGGAGCGGCGAGCAGTACTTC	CASSLVGSGEQYF
NA	TRBV7-9	TRBJ2-5	TRBD2	TGTGCCAGCAGACTTACTAGCGGGAGGGCCGAGGAGACCCAGTACTTC	CASRLTSGRAEETQYF